A selection of T cell receptor beta chains follows, all from one sample in a study of siplizumab effects on memory and regulatory T cells. Sequencing used immunoSEQ multiplex PCR; TCRdb keeps in-frame clones, though not all of them. The sample carries around 100,000 clones, around 92% recorded once. The sequenced sample was Tregs sorted from blood. These receptors were collected from a human donor in good health. Each CDR3 is given without its conserved first and last residue.

j_call v_call cdr3_aa
TRBJ2-3 TRBV2 ASRGQPYTDTQY
TRBJ2-2 TRBV6-5 ASRSTGSGELF
TRBJ1-1 TRBV7-9 ASSLDTLNTEAF
TRBJ2-3 TRBV19 ASSDAGQGVFSTDTQY
TRBJ1-2 TRBV2 ASVPGGGNYGYT
TRBJ2-2 TRBV19 ASSIGGQGGAGELF
TRBJ2-3 TRBV11-2 ASSFLLFDTQY
TRBJ1-1 TRBV11-2 ASSAMTNTEAF
TRBJ1-2 TRBV7-6 ASSRGPNYGYT
TRBJ2-5 TRBV6-1 ASSLGQLFGETQY
TRBJ2-6 TRBV4-1 ASSLGQGTSGANVLT
TRBJ2-3 TRBV19 ASSIDWASFDTQY
TRBJ2-3 TRBV7-6 ASSLEAANRDTQY
TRBJ2-3 TRBV30 AWTKSTDTQY